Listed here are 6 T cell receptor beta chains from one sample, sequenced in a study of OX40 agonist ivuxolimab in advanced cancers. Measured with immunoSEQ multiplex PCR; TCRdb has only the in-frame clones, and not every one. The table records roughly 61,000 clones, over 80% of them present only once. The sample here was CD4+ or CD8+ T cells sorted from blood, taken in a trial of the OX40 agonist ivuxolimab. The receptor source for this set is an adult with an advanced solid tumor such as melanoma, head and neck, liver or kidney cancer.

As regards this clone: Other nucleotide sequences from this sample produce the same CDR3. The CDR3 region is CASSFGGNTGELFF. In nucleotides, the CDR3 is TGTGCCAGCAGCTTCGGGGGCAACACCGGGGAGCTGTTTTTT. The chain is built from TRBV7-9 and TRBJ2-2; D tentatively fits TRBD1 or TRBD2 (6 bases each). The germline CDR1 and CDR2 sequences are SEHNR and FQNEAQ (reference sequence). Trimming removed 3 bases from V and 2 bases from J, with 7 bases in between. The CDR3 loop spans 14 amino acids.

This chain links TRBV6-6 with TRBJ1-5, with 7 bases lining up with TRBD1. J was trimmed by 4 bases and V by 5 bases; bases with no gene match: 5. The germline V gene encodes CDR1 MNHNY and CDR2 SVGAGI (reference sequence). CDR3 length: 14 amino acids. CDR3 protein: CASSLQGRNQPQHF. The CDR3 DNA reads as TGTGCCAGCAGTCTACAGGGGCGGAATCAGCCCCAGCATTTT.

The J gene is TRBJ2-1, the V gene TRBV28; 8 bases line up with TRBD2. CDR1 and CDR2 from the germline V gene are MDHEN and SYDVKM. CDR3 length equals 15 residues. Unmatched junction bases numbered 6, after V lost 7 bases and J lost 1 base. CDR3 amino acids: CASIYSGGSYNEQFF. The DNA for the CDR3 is TGTGCCAGCATTTATTCGGGGGGGTCCTACAATGAGCAGTTCTTC.

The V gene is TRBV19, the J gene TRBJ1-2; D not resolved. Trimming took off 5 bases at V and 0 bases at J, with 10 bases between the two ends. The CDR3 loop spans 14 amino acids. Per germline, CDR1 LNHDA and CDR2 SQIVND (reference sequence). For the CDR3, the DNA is TGTGCCAGTAGTCCCACCGGGGCTAACTATGGCTACACCTTC. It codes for CASSPTGANYGYTF. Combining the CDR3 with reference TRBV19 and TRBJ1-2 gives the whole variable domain DGGITQSPKYLFRKEGQNVTLSCEQNLNHDAMYWYRQDPGQGLRLIYYSQIVNDFQKGDIAEGYSVSREKKESFPLTVTSAQKNPTAFYLCASSPTGANYGYTFGSGTRLTVV.

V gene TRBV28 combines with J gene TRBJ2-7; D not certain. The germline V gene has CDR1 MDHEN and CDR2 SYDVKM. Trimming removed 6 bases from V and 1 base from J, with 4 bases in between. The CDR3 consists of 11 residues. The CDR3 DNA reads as TGTGCCAGCAGCGTTTCCTACGAGCAGTACTTC. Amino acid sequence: CASSVSYEQYF.

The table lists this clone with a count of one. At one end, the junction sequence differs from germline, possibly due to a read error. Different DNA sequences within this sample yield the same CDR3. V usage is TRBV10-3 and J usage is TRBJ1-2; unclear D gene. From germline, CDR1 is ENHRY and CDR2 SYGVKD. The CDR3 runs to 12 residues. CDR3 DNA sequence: TGCGCCAGCCTATCACAGAACTATGGCTACACCTTC. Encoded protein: CASLSQNYGYTF.